These 21 T cell receptor beta chains originate from one sample sequenced in a study of radiation and T cells in renal cell carcinoma. Treatment described: 15 Gy SBRT to primary tumor, nephrectomy 4 weeks later. Here immunoSEQ multiplex PCR was the method, and the copy in TCRdb shows in-frame clones only, minus some. The data hold around 20,000 clones, with more than 40% observed a single time. The sample consisted of tumor tissue, taken from a patient whose treatment included radiotherapy and nephrectomy. All receptors derive from a woman in her forties or fifties with renal cell carcinoma.

This clone has a handful of counts. This chain uses TRBV18 with TRBJ1-5; possible D gene TRBD1, 6 bases. V was pared by 4 bases and J by 5 bases, with 15 bases between. The CDR3 loop spans 15 amino acids. Germline lookup yields CDR1 KGHSH and CDR2 LQKENI. CDR3 sequence (DNA): TGTGCCAGCTCACAATTACAGGGTGAAGATCAGCCCCAGCATTTT. This translates into CASSQLQGEDQPQHF.

This clone occurred a few times. This sequence joins TRBV5-1 and TRBJ1-4; no firm D call. V was pared by 4 bases and J by 5 bases, with 12 bases between. The germline V gene has CDR1 SGHRS and CDR2 YFSETQ. The CDR3 runs 14 residues. The CDR3 reads CASSPSDPNEKLFF. The CDR3 nucleotides are TGCGCCAGCAGCCCCTCGGACCCGAATGAAAAACTGTTTTTT.

The J gene is TRBJ1-5, the V gene TRBV6-5, with D perhaps matching TRBD1 (6 bases). CDR3 size: 14 residues. Germline V lookup: CDR1 MNHEY, CDR2 SVGAGI. V was cut by 0 bases and J by 6 bases, with 9 bases left in between. CDR3 sequence: CASSYSEDSQPQHF. Written as DNA, the CDR3 is TGTGCCAGCAGTTACTCGGAGGACAGTCAGCCCCAGCATTTT.

Within the sample, this clone is medium-sized (0.01 to 0.1%). V is TRBV4-3 and J is TRBJ2-7, with D unresolved. CDR3 length equals 16 residues. Germline assignment: CDR1 LGHNA and CDR2 YSLEER. V was clipped by 0 bases and J by 1 base, with 13 bases between them. CDR3 nucleotide sequence: TGCGCCAGCAGCCAAGATCGGGCAGGTTGGTCCTACGAGCAGTACTTC. This codes for CASSQDRAGWSYEQYF.

There are a few counts of this clone. The chain has TRBV6-5 and TRBJ1-5; D is unclear. The CDR3 is made up of 13 amino acids. V was clipped by 2 bases and J by 2 bases, with 4 bases between them. Germline V gives CDR1 MNHEY, CDR2 SVGAGI. The CDR3 sequence: CASSYRGNQPQHF. The CDR3 DNA is TGTGCCAGCAGTTACAGGGGCAATCAGCCCCAGCATTTT.

V usage is TRBV19 and J usage is TRBJ1-5, with D perhaps TRBD1 (6 bases). Germline V gene sequence: CDR1 LNHDA, CDR2 SQIVND (reference sequence). CDR3 length: 15 amino acids. Trimming stripped 7 bases from V and 3 bases from J, with 16 bases between. The chain's CDR3 is CASIAGGQSNQPQHF. DNA for the CDR3: TGTGCCAGTATCGCTGGGGGGCAGTCCAATCAGCCCCAGCATTTT.

The chain employs TRBV29-1 and TRBJ2-7; 9 bases are a match to TRBD1. This CDR3 contains 14 residues. Germline-derived CDR1 and CDR2 are SQVTM and ANQGSEA. Trimming took 6 bases from V and 6 from J; bases not matched to a gene: 12. CDR3 amino acids: CSVDSGTGRSEQYF. CDR3 nucleotides: TGCAGCGTCGACTCCGGGACAGGGAGATCCGAGCAGTACTTC.

The CDR3: CAISSSGTYNEQFF. The CDR3 DNA follows: TGTGCCATCAGTTCTAGCGGGACCTACAATGAGCAGTTCTTC. V usage is TRBV10-3 and J usage is TRBJ2-1, with 9 bases aligning to TRBD2. The ends lost 5 bases at V and 2 bases at J; junction bases unmatched: 1. The CDR3 spans 14 residues. The germline V gene has CDR1 ENHRY and CDR2 SYGVKD.

The chain links TRBV2 to TRBJ2-2, with D possibly TRBD1 on 6 matching bases. The CDR3 loop spans 15 amino acids. The germline CDR1 and CDR2 sequences are SNHLY and FYNNEI. V was clipped by 4 bases and J by 1 base, with 10 bases between them. The CDR3 region has the DNA TGTGCCAGCAGTGCATTAGGGGGGAACACCGGGGAGCTGTTTTTT. This gives the protein CASSALGGNTGELFF.

This chain links TRBV11-2 with TRBJ1-4; TRBD1 aligns across 7 bases. Germline V gene lookup returns CDR1 SGHAT and CDR2 FQNNGV. V was clipped by 0 bases and J by 0 bases; unmatched bases: 4. The CDR3 runs to 17 residues. CDR3 nucleotides: TGTGCCAGCAGCTTAGAAGGGGGCTCAGCAACTAATGAAAAACTGTTTTTT. This gives the protein CASSLEGGSATNEKLFF.

The chain recombines TRBV6-5 with TRBJ1-3, with D possibly being TRBD1 (6 bases). CDR1 is MNHEY, CDR2 SVGAGI, per germline. The CDR3 has 14 residues. The V end lost 6 bases, the J end lost 4 bases, and 13 bases lay between the germline ends. The CDR3 reads CASRPQGRGNTIYF. The CDR3 nucleotides are TGTGCCAGCAGGCCCCAGGGGCGAGGAAACACCATATATTTT.

The chain employs TRBV4-3 and TRBJ1-5; D call uncertain. The V end was cut by 4 bases, the J end by 5 bases, with 15 bases between. Germline V gene sequence: CDR1 LGHNA, CDR2 YSLEER. CDR3 length: 15 residues. The CDR3 sequence: CASSPWVGGDQPQHF. The CDR3, as DNA: TGCGCCAGCAGCCCCTGGGTCGGCGGAGATCAGCCCCAGCATTTT.

This clone was observed a few times. The chain is built from TRBV4-2 and TRBJ2-7, with unresolved D. With 0 bases removed from V and 0 bases from J, the gap between germline ends came to 6 bases. The CDR3 length is 14 residues. CDR1 and CDR2 from the germline V gene are LGHNA and YNFKEQ. CDR3 DNA: TGTGCCAGCAGCCAAGAGGCCACCTCCTACGAGCAGTACTTC. Amino acids: CASSQEATSYEQYF.

This chain uses TRBV30 with TRBJ1-4; D is possibly TRBD1 (5 bases). CDR3 size: 15 residues. V was clipped by 2 bases and J by 4 bases, with 14 bases between them. The germline V gene has CDR1 GTSNPN and CDR2 SVGIG (reference sequence). The CDR3 region has the DNA TGTGCCTGGAGTCCAGGGACGGCCAGTAATGAAAAACTGTTTTTT. It yields the protein CAWSPGTASNEKLFF.

V usage is TRBV5-1 and J usage is TRBJ1-1; D is unclear. CDR1 and CDR2 from the germline V gene are SGHRS and YFSETQ. V lost 1 base to trimming and J lost 3 bases, with 7 bases between them. The CDR3 spans 13 residues. CDR3 nucleotide sequence: TGCGCCAGCAGCTTGACCGGGTACACTGAAGCTTTCTTT. Translation: CASSLTGYTEAFF.

This clone occurred a few times. The chain employs TRBV6-6 and TRBJ1-2, with a weak D call TRBD1 (5 bases). The germline gives CDR1 MNHNY, CDR2 SVGAGI (reference sequence). This CDR3 has 13 residues. V was trimmed by 6 bases and J by 8 bases, leaving 16 bases between them. CDR3 nucleotide sequence: TGTGCCAGCAGCGCCGGGACCGTCGGGGGCTACACCTTC. It yields the protein CASSAGTVGGYTF.

The chain links TRBV6-1 to TRBJ2-7, with D perhaps matching TRBD1 (5 bases). The CDR3 has 14 residues. Trimming took 3 bases from V and 5 from J, leaving 14 bases between them. The germline V gene has CDR1 MNHNS and CDR2 SASEGT. The CDR3 region has the DNA TGTGCCAGCAGTGAGAGGCCAGGGTATAACGAGCAGTACTTC. This sequence encodes CASSERPGYNEQYF.

This clone was seen a handful of times. The chain recombines TRBV14 with TRBJ1-1, with a tentative D call TRBD1 (5 bases). CDR3 length equals 13 residues. Germline values: CDR1 SGHDN, CDR2 FVKESK. Trimming stripped 0 bases from V and 7 bases from J, with 9 bases between. Written as DNA, the CDR3 is TGTGCCAGCAGCCAAGACCTCACAGGTGAAGCTTTCTTT. Amino acids: CASSQDLTGEAFF.

This rearrangement joins TRBV6-1 to TRBJ2-7, with 10 bases that match TRBD2. The ends lost 4 bases at V and 0 bases at J; junction bases unmatched: 6. Germline assignment: CDR1 MNHNS and CDR2 SASEGT. This CDR3 is built from 16 residues. This CDR3 is CASSGVAGGPSYEQYF. In DNA form, the CDR3 reads TGTGCCAGCAGTGGAGTAGCGGGGGGTCCCTCCTACGAGCAGTACTTC.

The chain joins TRBV29-1 to TRBJ2-3; D gene unclear. The germline CDR1 and CDR2 sequences are SQVTM and ANQGSEA. The CDR3 loop spans 13 amino acids. The V end was cut by 7 bases, the J end by 0 bases, with 11 bases between. CDR3 sequence (DNA): TGCAGCGGTACCTACCATAGCACAGATACGCAGTATTTT. This sequence encodes CSGTYHSTDTQYF.

Here the CDR3 reads CASKTANLYGYTF. CDR3 DNA sequence: TGTGCCAGCAAAACAGCAAACCTCTATGGCTACACCTTC. The V call is TRBV6-5, the J call TRBJ1-2; D gene ambiguous. Germline V gene lookup returns CDR1 MNHEY and CDR2 SVGAGI. Trimming shortened V by 7 bases and J by 4 bases, and 13 bases separated the two germline ends. The CDR3 loop spans 13 amino acids.